Below, 8 T cell receptor beta chains from the same sample are listed, as sequenced in a study of T-cell memory formation after mild COVID-19. TCRdb re-analysed the 5' RACE reads in MiXCR, keeping a single row per CDR3 protein. The table has a few hundred thousand distinct CDR3 sequences, around a fifth seen once. Sequences were obtained from PBMCs or a T cell subset sorted from them (not recorded which). The receptors originated from an adult woman who had mild COVID-19 (a few samples of this study predate the infection). Cell type and time point are not known.

The gene calls are TRBV6-5 and TRBJ2-7; 10 nucleotides agree with TRBD2. Unmatched junction bases numbered 7, after V lost 5 bases and J lost 3 bases. This CDR3 comprises 15 residues. Germline assignment: CDR1 MNHEY and CDR2 SVGAGI. CDR3 region: CASSRLAGVNYEQYF. The CDR3 nucleotides are TGTGCCAGCAGTCGGCTAGCGGGAGTTAACTACGAGCAGTACTTC.

V is TRBV7-6 and J is TRBJ2-7, with D maybe TRBD1 (6 bases). CDR3 length equals 14 residues. Germline assignment: CDR1 SGHVS and CDR2 FNYEAQ. V was trimmed by 5 bases and J by 2 bases, leaving 13 bases between them. The CDR3 sequence: CASSGGQRTYEQYF. DNA of the CDR3: TGTGCCAGCAGCGGAGGACAGAGAACCTACGAGCAGTACTTC.

This clonotype was seen a few times. The rearrangement joins TRBV24-1 to TRBJ1-1; no clear D gene. Germline assignment: CDR1 KGHDR and CDR2 SFDVKD. Deletions cut 9 bases from V and 3 bases from J, with 13 bases between. This CDR3 has 13 amino acids. The CDR3 DNA follows: TGTGCCACCCAGAAAATGGGGTACACTGAAGCTTTCTTT. Translating it yields CATQKMGYTEAFF.

The chain joins TRBV6-6 to TRBJ2-3; a possible D gene is TRBD2 (6 bases). Trimming took off 0 bases at V and 2 bases at J, with 9 bases between the two ends. The CDR3 consists of 15 residues. CDR1 MNHNY and CDR2 SVGAGI come from the germline V gene (reference sequence). Here the CDR3 reads CASSYSGTLTDTQYF. The CDR3 coding sequence is TGTGCCAGCAGTTACTCTGGGACTCTCACAGATACGCAGTATTTT.

DNA of the CDR3: TGTGCCAGCAGTAAGTTAGGACTAGCGGGCCGAGTCTCCTACGAGCAGTACTTC. Translation gives CASSKLGLAGRVSYEQYF. The chain combines TRBV6-2 or TRBV6-3 with TRBJ2-7; 11 bases match TRBD2. The CDR3 totals 18 residues. Germline values: CDR1 MNHEY, CDR2 SVGEGT. Germline trimming cut 5 bases from V and 0 bases from J; bases unmatched to any gene: 12.

The sample holds a few counts of this clonotype. V usage is TRBV4-3 and J usage is TRBJ2-2, with D perhaps matching TRBD2 (6 bases). Trimming stripped 2 bases from V and 5 bases from J, with 9 bases between. This CDR3 is 14 amino acids long. Germline values: CDR1 LGHNA, CDR2 YSLEER. The CDR3 DNA sequence: TGCGCCAGCAGCCAAAGGCGGGGTACCGGGGAGCTGTTTTTT. Translating gives CASSQRRGTGELFF.

The table lists this clonotype with a few counts. The V gene is TRBV9, the J gene TRBJ1-6, with D hard to call. Germline lookup yields CDR1 SGDLS and CDR2 YYNGEE. Trimming took 0 bases from V and 8 from J, leaving 12 bases between them. The CDR3 consists of 15 residues. This CDR3 reads CASSVVGGSDSPLHF. The CDR3 DNA reads as TGTGCCAGCAGCGTAGTTGGAGGCTCGGATTCACCCCTCCACTTT.

The V gene is TRBV4-1, the J gene TRBJ2-1, with D perhaps TRBD2 (6 bases). This CDR3 spans 13 amino acids. Deletions cut 2 bases from V and 10 bases from J, with 12 bases between. CDR1 and CDR2 from the germline V gene are MGHRA and YSYEKL. The CDR3 DNA sequence: TGCGCCAGCAGCCAACTTCGACGGGAGGAGCAGTTCTTC. Encoded protein: CASSQLRREEQFF.